A single sample gave rise to the 13 T cell receptor beta chains below, sequenced in a study of T-cell memory formation after mild COVID-19. TCRdb processed the 5' RACE reads anew with MiXCR; each CDR3 protein has one entry. The sample contains about 560,000 distinct CDR3 sequences, 15% to 20% of which appear only once. The sample taken for sequencing was PBMCs or a T cell subset sorted from them (not recorded which). Source of these receptors: an adult woman who had mild COVID-19 (a few samples of this study predate the infection). Cell type and time point are not known.

This clonotype has a handful of counts. The CDR3 loop is CAITPDSNQPQHF. In DNA form, the CDR3 reads TGTGCCATCACCCCGGACAGCAATCAGCCCCAGCATTTT. The chain recombines TRBV10-3 with TRBJ1-5; D remains unclear. This CDR3 contains 13 residues. Germline assignment: CDR1 ENHRY and CDR2 SYGVKD. Trimming removed 7 bases from V and 1 base from J, with 8 bases in between.

This clonotype was detected only a few times. V is TRBV29-1 and J is TRBJ1-2, with D possibly being TRBD1 (5 bases). CDR3 length: 15 amino acids. Germline-derived CDR1 and CDR2 are SQVTM and ANQGSEA. V lost 5 bases, J lost 2 bases, and 18 bases lay in between. CDR3: CSVPRAGPRNYGYTF. The CDR3 DNA reads as TGCAGCGTTCCGAGGGCGGGACCGCGAAACTATGGCTACACCTTC. Based on the CDR3 plus reference TRBV29-1 and TRBJ1-2, the full variable domain is SAVISQKPSRDICQRGTSLTIQCQVDSQVTMMFWYRQQPGQSLTLIATANQGSEATYESGFVIDKFPISRPNLTFSTLTVSNMSPEDSSIYLCSVPRAGPRNYGYTFGSGTRLTVV.

This clonotype was seen a handful of times. The chain carries TRBV12-3 or TRBV12-4 and TRBJ2-1; D is possibly TRBD2 (6 bases). This CDR3 has 16 residues. V was clipped by 5 bases and J by 7 bases, with 21 bases between them. The CDR3 region is CASSPGERAAGNEQFF. DNA for the CDR3: TGTGCCAGCAGTCCTGGGGAGCGAGCTGCGGGGAATGAGCAGTTCTTC.

This clonotype was seen only a few times. The chain couples TRBV10-3 to TRBJ2-1; a weak D match, TRBD2 (6 bases). The V end lost 4 bases, the J end lost 1 base, and 11 bases lay between the germline ends. The CDR3 runs to 15 residues. The V gene's germline CDR1 is ENHRY and CDR2 SYGVKD. CDR3 bases: TGTGCCATCAGTGGCTCTAGCGATTCCTACAATGAGCAGTTCTTC. It specifies CAISGSSDSYNEQFF.

The table lists this clonotype with a few counts. The chain has TRBV24-1 and TRBJ2-7, with D perhaps TRBD2 (5 bases). Between the trimmed V and J ends, which lost 1 base and 7 bases, there was a span of 10 bases. CDR3 size: 13 residues. Germline V lookup: CDR1 KGHDR, CDR2 SFDVKD. The CDR3 is CATSDFRTPEQYF. The CDR3 DNA follows: TGTGCCACCAGTGATTTTCGGACTCCAGAGCAGTACTTC.

This chain uses TRBV20-1 with TRBJ2-1, with TRBD2 matching over 10 bases. Germline V CDR1 and CDR2: DFQATT, SNEGSKA (reference sequence). V was clipped by 2 bases and J by 3 bases; unmatched bases: 1. The CDR3 extends over 14 amino acids. CDR3 in DNA: TGCAGTGCTAGACTAGCGGGAGACTACAATGAGCAGTTCTTC. Protein: CSARLAGDYNEQFF.

This sequence joins TRBV12-3 or TRBV12-4 and TRBJ2-7; D possibly corresponds to TRBD1 (6 bases). The CDR3 contains 14 residues. Trimming removed 1 base from V and 6 bases from J, with 13 bases in between. Here the CDR3 reads CASSLGQGKGEQYV. As DNA, the CDR3 is TGTGCCAGCAGTTTAGGGCAGGGGAAGGGCGAGCAGTACGTC.

The chain links TRBV9 to TRBJ2-2; no definite D call. The CDR3 is made up of 13 amino acids. Deletions cut 6 bases from V and 3 bases from J, with 9 bases between. Germline CDR1 is SGDLS and CDR2 is YYNGEE. CDR3 in amino acids: CASNWQDTGELFF. CDR3 in DNA: TGTGCCAGCAATTGGCAGGACACCGGGGAGCTGTTTTTT.

The gene calls are TRBV29-1 and TRBJ1-2, with a weak D call TRBD1 (6 bases). The CDR3 is made up of 14 amino acids. Per the germline V gene, CDR1 is SQVTM and CDR2 is ANQGSEA. The germline V and J ends were trimmed by 4 bases and 5 bases, with 17 bases remaining between them. The CDR3 DNA is TGCAGCGTTGTACCCGGGGGCCGTGGGTATGGCTACACCTTC. It yields the protein CSVVPGGRGYGYTF. Variable domain in full (rest from reference TRBV29-1 and TRBJ1-2): SAVISQKPSRDICQRGTSLTIQCQVDSQVTMMFWYRQQPGQSLTLIATANQGSEATYESGFVIDKFPISRPNLTFSTLTVSNMSPEDSSIYLCSVVPGGRGYGYTFGSGTRLTVV.

This clonotype was detected only a few times. The chain combines TRBV4-2 with TRBJ2-3; the match to TRBD1 covers 8 bases. The germline V gene has CDR1 LGHNA and CDR2 YNFKEQ. The ends lost 1 base at V and 5 bases at J; junction bases unmatched: 8. The CDR3 has 16 amino acids. In DNA form, the CDR3 reads TGTGCCAGCAGCCAAGGGCAGGGGGCCGTGGGAGATACGCAGTATTTT. This encodes CASSQGQGAVGDTQYF.

V and J are TRBV10-3 and TRBJ1-1; D gene ambiguous. This CDR3 contains 13 residues. The ends were cut back, 9 bases at V and 3 bases at J, with 14 bases in the middle. The germline CDR1 and CDR2 sequences are ENHRY and SYGVKD. For the CDR3, the DNA is TGTGCCATGTTCATGGGGAAGGACACTGAAGCTTTCTTT. This gives the protein CAMFMGKDTEAFF.

This clonotype was observed a few times. The chain uses TRBV20-1 and TRBJ2-1; 10 bases line up with TRBD1. Unmatched junction bases numbered 5, after V lost 0 bases and J lost 6 bases. CDR1 and CDR2 (germline): DFQATT, SNEGSKA (reference sequence). The CDR3 runs to 15 residues. Here the CDR3 DNA reads TGCAGTGCTAGAGACCCGGACAGGGGGGTCAATGAGCAGTTCTTC. This translates into CSARDPDRGVNEQFF.

This clonotype has only a few counts. The chain uses TRBV13 and TRBJ2-7, with 8 nucleotides matching TRBD1. The ends lost 5 bases at V and 2 bases at J; junction bases unmatched: 17. CDR1 and CDR2 from the germline V gene are PRHDT and FYEKMQ (reference sequence). CDR3 length equals 18 residues. CDR3 nucleotides: TGTGCCAGCAGCCGATTGGGACAGGTTGGGAAGAACCCCTACGAGCAGTACTTC. This encodes CASSRLGQVGKNPYEQYF.